This entry lists 14 T cell receptor beta chains sequenced from one sample in a study of pediatric ulcerative colitis. During colonoscopy, one to two rectal pinch biopsies were collected. TCRdb keeps only in-frame clones here, not all; method: immunoSEQ multiplex PCR. Of roughly 45,000 clones in the sample, over 70% are singletons; the top ten hold under 4%. Sequencing used gut tissue. The receptor set was obtained from a girl aged 10 to 17 with moderate ulcerative colitis.

This clone was detected only a few times. The chain recombines TRBV15 with TRBJ1-4, with D uncertain. Germline loops: CDR1 LNHNV, CDR2 YYDKDF (reference sequence). V lost 0 bases, J lost 6 bases, and 8 bases lay in between. The CDR3 has 14 amino acids. The CDR3 coding sequence is TGTGCCACCAGCAGAGATCCGACTTATGAAAAACTGTTTTTT. It codes for CATSRDPTYEKLFF.

This chain joins TRBV5-4 and TRBJ1-1; D not certain. Trimming stripped 1 base from V and 5 bases from J, with 12 bases between. This CDR3 is 14 amino acids long. Germline V gene data show CDR1 as SGHNT and CDR2 as YYREEE (reference sequence). This CDR3 is CASSLKGSGTEAFF. CDR3 nucleotide sequence: TGTGCCAGCAGCTTGAAAGGGTCGGGTACTGAAGCTTTCTTT.

CDR3 region: CASSTGNSNQPQHF. The CDR3 region has the DNA TGTGCCAGCAGTACGGGGAATAGCAATCAGCCCCAGCATTTT. The chain uses TRBV28 and TRBJ1-5, with D unresolved. CDR3 length: 14 amino acids. With 5 bases removed from V and 0 bases from J, the gap between germline ends came to 8 bases. CDR1 and CDR2 (germline): MDHEN, SYDVKM.

The CDR3 DNA reads TGTGCCATCAGTGAGTCCCCCCCGACGGCTTTCTTT. Amino acid sequence: CAISESPPTAFF. The chain employs TRBV10-3 and TRBJ1-1; no clear D. V was pared by 0 bases and J by 11 bases, with 10 bases between. The CDR3 consists of 12 residues. Germline V gives CDR1 ENHRY, CDR2 SYGVKD.

The chain has TRBV5-1 and TRBJ2-5, with TRBD2 as a possible D gene (6 bases). V lost 3 bases, J lost 1 base, and 10 bases lay in between. Germline CDR1 reads SGHRS; CDR2 reads YFSETQ. CDR3 size: 14 residues. The CDR3 DNA is TGCGCCAGCAGCTGGGGGACTCTCCAAGAGACCCAGTACTTC. Its protein product is CASSWGTLQETQYF.

The chain uses TRBV4-2 and TRBJ2-4, with 16 bases that match TRBD2. Germline CDR1 is LGHNA and CDR2 is YNFKEQ. CDR3 size: 17 residues. V trimming: 0 bases; J trimming: 9 bases; junction bases outside the gene matches: 5. As DNA, the CDR3 is TGTGCCAGCAGCCAAGAGGGACTAGCGGGAGGGCGGGGCATTCAGTACTTC. It translates to CASSQEGLAGGRGIQYF.

The chain's CDR3 is CASRYGDYGYTF. For the CDR3, the DNA is TGCGCCAGCAGATACGGCGACTATGGCTACACCTTC. The J gene is TRBJ1-2, the V gene TRBV5-1; no firm D call. Germline loops: CDR1 SGHRS, CDR2 YFSETQ. Between the trimmed V and J ends, which lost 5 bases and 3 bases, there was a span of 8 bases. The CDR3 covers 12 residues.

The chain recombines TRBV6-5 with TRBJ2-1; no reliable D call. Germline loops: CDR1 MNHEY, CDR2 SVGAGI. The CDR3 is made up of 15 amino acids. With 2 bases removed from V and 0 bases from J, the gap between germline ends came to 8 bases. CDR3 in amino acids: CASSYASSSYNEQFF. CDR3 nucleotides: TGTGCCAGCAGTTACGCGTCAAGCTCCTACAATGAGCAGTTCTTC.

The chain recombines TRBV7-2 with TRBJ1-1, with 10 positions matching TRBD1. The CDR3 is made up of 17 amino acids. The trim removed 1 base at V and 0 bases at J, leaving 5 bases unmatched. Germline loops: CDR1 SGHTA, CDR2 FQGNSA. The CDR3 nucleotides are TGTGCCAGCAGCTTAGTGGGGGGACAGGGGCTGAACACTGAAGCTTTCTTT. Translation gives CASSLVGGQGLNTEAFF.

The chain employs TRBV28 and TRBJ2-7, with a tentative D call TRBD2 (6 bases). Between the trimmed V and J ends, which lost 7 bases and 3 bases, there was a span of 25 bases. CDR3 length: 17 residues. CDR1 and CDR2 (germline): MDHEN, SYDVKM. The CDR3, as DNA: TGTGCCAGCATTGGCGGGGATGAGCAGGAGAGCCACTACGAGCAGTACTTC. Translated: CASIGGDEQESHYEQYF.

The gene calls are TRBV11-3 and TRBJ2-1; 14 nucleotides match TRBD2. The CDR3 length is 16 residues. V lost 4 bases and J lost 7; bases outside the gene matches: 6. The germline CDR1 and CDR2 sequences are SGHNT and YENEEA. The chain's CDR3 is CASSSATSGGANEQFF. The CDR3, as DNA: TGTGCCAGCAGCTCAGCGACTAGCGGGGGGGCTAATGAGCAGTTCTTC.

The J gene is TRBJ1-4, the V gene TRBV12-5; no clear D gene. V was shortened by 1 base and J by 8 bases, with 5 bases between the two germline ends. Per germline, CDR1 LGHNT and CDR2 FRNRAP. This CDR3 has 12 amino acids. CDR3 in amino acids: CASGLGGEKLFF. The CDR3, as DNA: TGTGCTAGTGGTTTGGGGGGAGAAAAACTGTTTTTT.

This clone has a handful of counts. V usage is TRBV11-2 and J usage is TRBJ2-2; D possibly matches TRBD1 or TRBD2 (6 bases each). Germline V gives CDR1 SGHAT, CDR2 FQNNGV. The CDR3 spans 16 residues. Deletions cut 6 bases from V and 4 bases from J, with 18 bases between. The CDR3: CASRYLQGRGTGELFF. As DNA, the CDR3 is TGTGCCAGCAGATATCTCCAGGGGCGGGGCACCGGGGAGCTGTTTTTT.

The V call is TRBV27, the J call TRBJ1-3; no firm D call. Germline V gene sequence: CDR1 MNHEY, CDR2 SMNVEV (reference sequence). CDR3 length: 16 residues. The V gene lost 2 bases and the J gene lost 2 bases, with 13 bases spanning the gap. This chain's CDR3 is CASSLQAPVAGNTIYF. The CDR3, as DNA: TGTGCCAGCAGTTTACAGGCCCCGGTCGCTGGAAACACCATATATTTT.